One T cell receptor (beta chain) is described in this entry. The target antigen is unknown. The CDR3 length is 16 residues. Trimming at V came to 3 bases and at J to 5 bases, leaving 11 bases not matched to a gene. Germline V gene lookup returns CDR1 SNHLY and CDR2 FYNNEI. The record originates from a study of blood T cells in healthy people across ages. General study results and limits: It was held that the diversity estimates obtained from one million T cells were underestimates.

The use of a sample-barcoded 5' primer and a J-beta primer mix characterized a second PCR of roughly 7 to 11 cycles. Researchers report that a template-switch adaptor with 12 random nucleotides tagged each cDNA molecule. One entry per CDR3 protein, called by TCRdb with MiXCR from the 5' RACE reads. The sample lists some 1 million distinct CDR3 sequences, 35% to 50% occurring once. The receptor was derived from a woman in her fifties or sixties in good health. Input material: blood. The rearrangement joins TRBV2 to TRBJ2-5, with 8 bases that match TRBD2. The CDR3 bases are TGTGCCAGCAGTGACCGCCGGGAGGGCCTGTGGGAGACCCAGTACTTC. This encodes CASSDRREGLWETQYF.